This T cell receptor (beta chain) appears in the sequencing data of a study of CD8 T cells in ankylosing spondylitis. Whole-study findings and limits: Characteristic of ankylosing spondylitis blood, it appeared, was a TCR beta motif comprising several highly homologous variants. Earlier work had already found some motif variants in reactive arthritis synovial fluid and blood. Matched ankylosing spondylitis synovial fluid reportedly showed significant enrichment of disease-linked clones.

This clonotype was observed at least ten times. The antigen is not known. The V gene's germline CDR1 is MDHEN and CDR2 SYDVKM. The CDR3 sequence is 15 residues long. V was trimmed by 5 bases and J by 1 base, leaving 14 bases between them. Each CDR3 protein is one row after TCRdb ran MiXCR on the 5' RACE reads. Among about 510,000 distinct CDR3 sequences listed, about 5.7% were seen once. The chain joins TRBV28 to TRBJ1-1; D gene ambiguous. The sequence was obtained from a male donor with ankylosing spondylitis. The sample consisted of blood, either unsorted or a sorted T cell fraction (not recorded which). The CDR3 protein is CASSTIGERNTEAFF. The CDR3 DNA reads TGTGCCAGCAGTACGATCGGGGAACGGAACACTGAAGCTTTCTTT. The full variable domain, its missing parts supplied by reference TRBV28 and TRBJ1-1, is DVKVTQSSRYLVKRTGEKVFLECVQDMDHENMFWYRQDPGLGLRLIYFSYDVKMKEKGDIPEGYSVSREKKERFSLILESASTNQTSMYLCASSTIGERNTEAFFGQGTRLTVV.